The 21 T cell receptor beta chains below come from one sample, sequenced in a study of metastatic and nonmetastatic thyroid tumors. TCRdb reanalyzed the PCR reads via MiXCR. The table includes about 14,000 clones, approximately 12% detected once. Each patient came to thyroid surgery without any prior treatment (of any kind). The sample comprised blood. The receptors originated from a female donor with papillary thyroid cancer or a benign thyroid nodule (not recorded which). Some clones in this sample may be carry-over from other donors' samples.

By share, this clone counts as medium-sized (0.01 to 0.1%). The J gene is TRBJ2-7, the V gene TRBV6-1; 9 bases agree with TRBD1. CDR1 and CDR2 from the germline V gene are MNHNS and SASEGT. Trimming at V came to 8 bases and at J to 2 bases, leaving 16 bases not matched to a gene. CDR3 length equals 17 residues. CDR3: CASGTGGAGSLAYEQYF. The DNA of the CDR3 is TGTGCCAGCGGTACAGGGGGCGCGGGGTCCCTCGCCTACGAGCAGTACTTC.

By its share, this clone is medium-sized. The genes are TRBV12-3 or TRBV12-4 and TRBJ1-2; the match to TRBD1 covers 7 bases. V lost 10 bases, J lost 5 bases, and 7 bases stayed unmatched. The CDR3 is 12 residues long. The CDR3: CAIAGQSYGYTF. In nucleotides, the CDR3 is TGTGCCATCGCGGGACAGAGTTATGGCTACACCTTC.

This clone was recorded many times. The V call is TRBV5-6, the J call TRBJ2-3, with a possible D match to TRBD1 (6 bases). V was pared by 1 base and J by 5 bases, with 17 bases between. The V gene's germline CDR1 is SGHDT and CDR2 YYEEEE. This CDR3 is 16 amino acids long. The CDR3 loop is CASSLPQGIRGDTQYF. The CDR3 DNA is TGTGCCAGCAGCTTGCCACAGGGAATAAGGGGAGATACGCAGTATTTT.

This clone is deemed medium-sized (0.01 to 0.1%). The V call is TRBV14, the J call TRBJ1-2, with D possibly matching TRBD1 (5 bases). Trimming stripped 6 bases from V and 4 bases from J, with 21 bases between. CDR3 length equals 16 residues. Germline V gives CDR1 SGHDN, CDR2 FVKESK. CDR3 residues: CASSRRGEVGVYGYTF. The DNA for the CDR3 is TGTGCCAGCAGTCGGAGGGGTGAGGTGGGCGTCTATGGCTACACCTTC.

This clone is categorized as medium-sized. The genes are TRBV12-3 or TRBV12-4 and TRBJ1-3; D might be TRBD1 (5 bases). The CDR3 is 16 residues long. V was pared by 6 bases and J by 4 bases, with 19 bases between. The CDR3 here is CASSPLQGRSGNTIYF. The CDR3 DNA sequence: TGTGCCAGCAGCCCCCTCCAGGGAAGGTCGGGAAACACCATATATTTT.

This clone has a handful of counts. V and J are TRBV25-1 and TRBJ1-6; D is uncertain. The CDR3 sequence is 12 residues long. Germline lookup yields CDR1 MGHDK and CDR2 SYGVNS. The V end was cut by 6 bases, the J end by 7 bases, with 7 bases between. CDR3 coding DNA: TGTGCCAGCAGGCTACAGAATTCACCCCTCCACTTT. Residues: CASRLQNSPLHF.

This clone was counted many times. The gene calls are TRBV19 and TRBJ1-1; 8 bases line up with TRBD1. The CDR3 contains 15 residues. CDR1 is LNHDA and CDR2 is SQIVND in the germline V gene (reference sequence). Trimming at V came to 9 bases and at J to 5 bases, leaving 14 bases not matched to a gene. The CDR3 region is CASNKKQGGFTEAFF. The CDR3 bases are TGTGCCAGCAACAAAAAACAGGGGGGTTTTACTGAAGCTTTCTTT.

J is TRBJ1-1 and V is TRBV19; the D is unclear. The CDR3 is 13 residues long. With 4 bases removed from V and 8 bases from J, the gap between germline ends came to 14 bases. Germline V gene sequence: CDR1 LNHDA, CDR2 SQIVND (reference sequence). The CDR3 loop is CASSNAVAEEAFF. The CDR3 region has the DNA TGTGCCAGTAGTAACGCCGTCGCGGAGGAAGCTTTCTTT.

The rearrangement links TRBV7-8 to TRBJ2-7, with TRBD1 identical over 7 bases. Looked up from germline, CDR1 is SGHVS and CDR2 is FQNEAQ. V trimming: 5 bases; J trimming: 7 bases; junction bases outside the gene matches: 14. This CDR3 region has 15 residues. CDR3 coding DNA: TGTGCCAGCAGCAAGGGACAGACTACAGTTAGGGAGCAGTACTTC. Translated: CASSKGQTTVREQYF.

This clone was seen repeatedly, ten times or more. The rearrangement links TRBV14 to TRBJ2-3, with TRBD2 identical over 8 bases. The junction had 10 bases not matched to a gene; V was cut back by 4 bases and J by 1 base. The CDR3 runs to 17 residues. CDR1 and CDR2 (germline): SGHDN, FVKESK. The CDR3 loop reads CASSPVSAGGGTDTQYF. In DNA form, the CDR3 reads TGTGCCAGCAGCCCCGTTTCGGCGGGAGGAGGCACAGATACGCAGTATTTT.

In this sample, this clone turned up many times. The V and J genes are TRBV30 and TRBJ2-7, with D uncertain. The CDR3 contains 15 residues. Deletions cut 4 bases from V and 2 bases from J, with 18 bases between. The V gene's germline CDR1 is GTSNPN and CDR2 SVGIG (reference sequence). CDR3 in amino acids: CAWNKSPEIPYEQYF. In DNA form, the CDR3 reads TGTGCCTGGAACAAAAGCCCGGAGATCCCCTACGAGCAGTACTTC.

There are many counts of this clone. The gene calls are TRBV5-1 and TRBJ1-4; D possibly corresponds to TRBD1 (6 bases). In germline, CDR1 is SGHRS, CDR2 YFSETQ. The CDR3 is 13 amino acids. V shed 1 base and J shed 7 bases, with 8 bases lying between them. This CDR3 is CASSLSRGEKLFF. CDR3 nucleotide sequence: TGCGCCAGCAGCTTGTCCAGGGGTGAAAAACTGTTTTTT.

This clone appeared many times. The gene calls are TRBV20-1 and TRBJ1-1; D not certain. Trimming left V 0 bases short and J 5 bases short, with 7 bases between. The CDR3 is made up of 12 amino acids. Germline V gene sequence: CDR1 DFQATT, CDR2 SNEGSKA (reference sequence). The CDR3 here is CSARDQRTEAFF. The CDR3 bases are TGCAGTGCTAGAGATCAAAGGACTGAAGCTTTCTTT.

This clone counts as medium-sized. CDR3: CASSLWGIGAYNEQFF. The CDR3 DNA reads as TGCGCCAGCAGCTTATGGGGAATTGGTGCCTACAATGAGCAGTTCTTC. The chain recombines TRBV5-1 with TRBJ2-1; D is undetermined. V was pared by 2 bases and J by 2 bases, with 14 bases between. The CDR3 sequence is 16 residues long. CDR1 is SGHRS, CDR2 YFSETQ, per germline.

This clone has more than one count but fewer than ten. Given a much more abundant clone one base away, this may be a read error. The gene calls are TRBV14 and TRBJ2-1; 7 bases match TRBD2. This CDR3 has 19 amino acids. Germline CDR1 and CDR2: SGHDN and FVKESK. Unmatched junction bases numbered 18, after V lost 3 bases and J lost 4 bases. CDR3 in amino acids: CASSHIVRGGSGAYNEQFF. In DNA form, the CDR3 reads TGTGCCAGCAGCCATATTGTTCGTGGCGGGAGTGGTGCATACAATGAGCAGTTCTTC.

This clone was seen a few times. Relative to the germline gene, one junction end is altered; a read error may explain this. V is TRBV11-3 and J is TRBJ2-3; D gene ambiguous. Germline V gene sequence: CDR1 SGHNT, CDR2 YENEEA. This CDR3 spans 13 amino acids. CDR3 loop: CVSSLGNTDTQYF. CDR3 sequence (DNA): TGTGTCAGCAGCCTAGGGAACACGGATACGCAGTATTTT.

This clone was seen more than once but under ten times. Because it lacks the conserved phenylalanine or tryptophan at the end, this CDR3 is likely a read error. The chain employs TRBV27 and TRBJ1-2; no clear D. The CDR3 length is 12 residues. V was clipped by 4 bases and J by 2 bases, with 5 bases between them. Per germline, CDR1 MNHEY and CDR2 SMNVEV (reference sequence). CDR3 in DNA: TGTGCCAGCAGTTCCTGGAACTATGGCTACACCCTC. The encoded protein is CASSSWNYGYTL.

By frequency in the sample, this clone is medium-sized (0.01 to 0.1%). The rearrangement uses TRBV6-1 and TRBJ1-6; D gene unclear. Trimming cost V 2 bases and J 8 bases, with 13 bases left between them. Looked up from germline, CDR1 is MNHNS and CDR2 is SASEGT. The CDR3 consists of 15 residues. The CDR3 DNA reads as TGTGCCAGCAGTGAAAGGGCTTCCAATTATTCACCCCTCCACTTT. Translated, it gives CASSERASNYSPLHF.

This clone was seen at least ten times. The gene calls are TRBV5-5 and TRBJ2-7, with 7 positions matching TRBD1. This CDR3 contains 16 residues. Looked up from germline, CDR1 is SGHKS and CDR2 is YYEKEE (reference sequence). Unmatched junction bases numbered 11, after V lost 2 bases and J lost 3 bases. The CDR3 spells CASSFRASAGGYEQYF. CDR3 coding DNA: TGTGCCAGCAGCTTTCGAGCATCGGCAGGGGGCTACGAGCAGTACTTC. Using reference TRBV5-5 and TRBJ2-7 for the parts outside the CDR3, the full variable domain is DAGVTQSPTHLIKTRGQQVTLRCSPISGHKSVSWYQQVLGQGPQFIFQYYEKEERGRGNFPDRFSARQFPNYSSELNVNALLLGDSALYLCASSFRASAGGYEQYFGPGTRLTVT.

Comment on this clone: A much more abundant neighbour one base away suggests this may be a read error. This sample also contains other DNA sequences that code for the same CDR3. The chain joins TRBV9 to TRBJ1-2, with D uncertain. CDR1 is SGDLS and CDR2 is YYNGEE in the germline V gene. This CDR3 contains 14 residues. CDR3: CASSVEQTNYGYTF. The CDR3 bases are TGTGCTAGCAGCGTAGAGCAGACTAACTATGGCTACACCTTC.

This clone has ten or more counts. The V and J genes are TRBV20-1 and TRBJ2-5; D is uncertain. Trimming took off 8 bases at V and 4 bases at J, with 20 bases between the two ends. The germline CDR1 and CDR2 sequences are DFQATT and SNEGSKA (reference sequence). This CDR3 is 14 amino acids long. The CDR3 sequence: CSSNPLRWGETQYF. The CDR3 nucleotides read TGCAGTTCTAATCCGCTCCGCTGGGGAGAGACCCAGTACTTC.